This T cell receptor (beta chain) was captured in a study of T cells in Graves' hyperthyroidism and ophthalmopathy. Notes on the study in general: Peripheral blood also featured most of the thyroid clonotypes expanded above 0.001.

As to this clonotype: Its antigen is as yet unknown.

RNA transcripts were the template for amplifying TCR beta CDR3 regions. Carried out on the TCR CDR3, a first-round RT-PCR used the HTBI primer set. TCRdb re-called the multiplex PCR reads through MiXCR, storing one row per CDR3 protein. In the table there are approximately 520,000 distinct CDR3 sequences, around 20% of which are singletons. The V end was cut by 6 bases, the J end by 6 bases, with 18 bases between. This CDR3 is 15 amino acids long. Over 18 months, lack of ophthalmopathy progression marked Graves' hyperthyroidism as stable. The chain recombines TRBV12-3 or TRBV12-4 with TRBJ2-4; TRBD1 might be the D (8 bases). The sequencing sample was made of blood. The source of this sequence is a man younger than 35 with Graves' hyperthyroidism. The CDR3 protein is CASSSWTGRGNIQYF. The CDR3 region has the DNA TGTGCCAGCAGCTCATGGACAGGGAGGGGAAACATTCAGTACTTC.